The entry that follows covers one T cell receptor beta chain sequence. Its antigen is not yet known. Base qualities are not recorded, but no much larger clone differs from it by a single base. The collaborating institutions used their own protocols to collect whole blood in K2EDTA tubes. Collaborator samples were shipped for TCRbeta analysis as frozen whole blood, isolated PBMCs, or DNA extracted from either sample type. This sample is drawn from a study of blood T cell repertoires in COVID-19 (dated by TCRdb to 2020 to 2022). Regarding the complete study: Samples from collaborators originated in the United States, Italy and Spain and spanned both the acute and convalescent phases of COVID-19. A freely available public database, intended as a resource for researchers studying the immune response to SARS-CoV-2, is where the repertoires were released. The dataset comprised deeply sampled blood TCRbeta repertoires from subjects exposed to, actively infected with, or recovered from COVID-19. Nearly every sample came with metadata listing a de-identified subject ID, COVID-19 status, age in years and sex. The prospective study material was composed of cDNA or gDNA derived from T cells, B-cell-depleted T cells, or PBMCs. Samples were obtained from the ongoing ImmuneRACE study (first 160 participants) and from some 1,200 subjects provided by 6 global collaborators. Where HLA class I and class II types were available, the types were taken from metadata supplied by the sample provider, not from assay-based typing.

TCRbeta CDR3 regions were amplified from genomic DNA by means of the immunoSEQ Assay, a bias-controlled multiplex PCR. The original pipeline was this. The number of nucleated cells in each sample was estimated by amplification of reference gene primers within the assay. Sequence reads were collapsed and filtered to measure the absolute abundance of every unique TCRbeta CDR3 rearrangement. For each sample, productive Simpson clonality was calculated as the square root of Simpson's diversity index over productive rearrangements. The source is immuneACCESS, and TCRdb retained only in-frame sequences with V and J called. Part of the clones is not carried over; for the studies checked, unresolved V genes explain less than half of this, and the remainder is unexplained. That table supplies the V and J calls and clone size; D and trimming were determined from the DNA. This sample lists more than 95,000 clones; around 84% were detected once. The top ten constitute roughly 13% of the sample.

V gives up 3 bases and J gives up 5 bases, and the segment between their germline ends measures 13 bases. In the germline V gene, CDR1 corresponds to KGHSH and CDR2 to LQKENI. Measured from the cysteine to the phenylalanine, the CDR3 is 15 residues long. The DNA shown is the 45-base CDR3, in frame from base 1. Broad study findings and their caveats: The quantity of clinical and demographic metadata differed by source and by participant and was supplied without curation.

Sequenced sample: peripheral blood. The chain employs TRBV18 and TRBJ1-4; perhaps TRBD1 is the D gene, with 6 bases matching. The TCR comes from a woman aged 60-70 years in a cohort sampled during active or convalescent COVID-19. The CDR3 reads CASSPRTDLNEKLFF. DNA sequence: TGTGCCAGCTCACCTAGGACAGACCTCAATGAAAAACTGTTTTTT.